These T cell receptor beta chains were read from a single sample in a study of blood T cell repertoires in COVID-19. Sequencing used immunoSEQ multiplex PCR; TCRdb keeps in-frame clones, though not all of them. Of approximately 90,000 clones in the sample, more than 60% were seen once. Sequencing used peripheral blood. The receptors derive from a human donor in a cohort sampled during active COVID-19. Both conserved end residues are part of each CDR3. A D gene is named only where the DNA matches it firmly. Not every row has a clone size; where given, it reads once, few, many or a size class.

v_gene,d_gene,j_gene,abundance,CDR3nt,CDR3aa
TRBV7-7,TRBD1,TRBJ2-2,NA,TGTGCTAGCAGCTTACAGGGGTTCCCCGGGGAGCTGTTTTTT,CASSLQGFPGELFF
TRBV4-3,TRBD1,TRBJ2-7,NA,TGCGCCAGCAGCCAGGGGGGACAGGGCTACGAGCAGTACTTC,CASSQGGQGYEQYF
TRBV19,NA,TRBJ1-5,NA,TGTGCCAGTAGTCAATATGCCCCAACGGGAGGGCAGGGTCAGCCCCAGCATTTT,CASSQYAPTGGQGQPQHF
TRBV19,NA,TRBJ1-1,NA,TGTGCCAGTAGTGAAATAAGGGGAACTGAAGCTTTCTTT,CASSEIRGTEAFF
TRBV10-3,NA,TRBJ1-5,NA,TGTGCCATCAACCGGGACAAAAATCAGCCCCAGCATTTT,CAINRDKNQPQHF
TRBV2,NA,TRBJ2-3,NA,TGTGCCAGCAGTGACAGTCCTTTTACAGATACGCAGTATTTT,CASSDSPFTDTQYF
TRBV5-1,TRBD1,TRBJ2-3,NA,TGCGCCAGCAGCCACCGGGACAGCTACACAGATACGCAGTATTTT,CASSHRDSYTDTQYF
TRBV7-9,NA,TRBJ1-5,NA,TGTGCCAGCAGCTTAGCGGAGGGAGGAAATCAGCCCCAGCATTTT,CASSLAEGGNQPQHF
TRBV5-4,TRBD2,TRBJ2-7,NA,TGTGCCAGCAGCTCAGGACTAGCGGGAGCCTCTCGCTACGAGCAGTACTTC,CASSSGLAGASRYEQYF
TRBV14,TRBD2,TRBJ2-6,few,TGTGCCAGCAGCCAAGATGCGGGAGGGGTGGCCAACGTCCTGACTTTC,CASSQDAGGVANVLTF
TRBV28,NA,TRBJ2-6,NA,TGTGCCAGCAGTTTGTCAGGGTCCGGGGCCAACGTCCTGACTTTC,CASSLSGSGANVLTF
TRBV19,NA,TRBJ1-5,NA,TGTGCCAGTAGTATCGGACAGTTTCCTCAGCCCCAGCATTTT,CASSIGQFPQPQHF
TRBV3-1/TRBV3-2,TRBD2,TRBJ2-3,NA,TGTGCCAGCAGCCACGGCGGCAGCGAGCGGGAAGCAAATACGCAGTATTTT,CASSHGGSEREANTQYF
TRBV3-1/TRBV3-2,NA,TRBJ1-1,once,TGTGCCAGCAGCCAAGATTTGCGGGGCACTGAAGCTTTCTTT,CASSQDLRGTEAFF
TRBV6-2/TRBV6-3,NA,TRBJ2-7,NA,TGTGCCAGCAGTTATGGCGACATCAGCTCCTACGAGCAGTACTTC,CASSYGDISSYEQYF
TRBV6-4,TRBD2,TRBJ2-1,NA,TGTGCCAGCAGCCCGACGATGGCTAGCGGGGGCAATGAGCAGTTCTTC,CASSPTMASGGNEQFF
TRBV18,TRBD2,TRBJ2-1,NA,TGTGCCAGCTCATCCGGGAGTAGCGGGGCCTCCTACAATGAGCAGTTCTTC,CASSSGSSGASYNEQFF
TRBV6-5,TRBD1,TRBJ2-7,NA,TGTGCCAGCAGTTACGACAGGGCGCCCTACGAGCAGTACTTC,CASSYDRAPYEQYF
TRBV30,TRBD1,TRBJ1-1,NA,TGTGCCTGGAGTCGCCCGGGGACAGGGAGCACTGAAGCTTTCTTT,CAWSRPGTGSTEAFF
TRBV2,NA,TRBJ2-5,few,TGTGCCAGCAGTGGGGCGGGAAGGGAGACCCAGTACTTC,CASSGAGRETQYF
TRBV19,TRBD1,TRBJ1-2,NA,TGTGCCAGTAGTACGGACAGGGTTCGGGGCTACACCTTC,CASSTDRVRGYTF
TRBV28,NA,TRBJ1-2,NA,TGTGCCAGCAGCGACTTACGCCGATTCTATGGCTACACCTTC,CASSDLRRFYGYTF
TRBV14,NA,TRBJ2-3,NA,TGTGCCAGCAGCCAAGAGATCTTCAGGTGGGGCACAGATACGCAGTATTTT,CASSQEIFRWGTDTQYF
TRBV10-3,NA,TRBJ1-2,NA,TGTGCCATCAGTGAGACAGAGCAGAACTATGGCTACACCTTC,CAISETEQNYGYTF
TRBV20-1,NA,TRBJ1-5,few,TGCAGTGCTAGTGTGCCCGGGGATAATCAGCCCCAGCATTTT,CSASVPGDNQPQHF
TRBV10-3,NA,TRBJ2-7,once,TGTGCCATCAGTCGGACTGAAAGCTCCTACGAGCAGTACTTC,CAISRTESSYEQYF
TRBV12-3/TRBV12-4,NA,TRBJ1-2,NA,TGTGCCAGCAGTGTTAAGGGGGTGGGCTACACCTTC,CASSVKGVGYTF
TRBV7-9,NA,TRBJ2-3,NA,TGTGCCAGCACCAACCCCAGGGGATCAGATACGCAGTATTTT,CASTNPRGSDTQYF
TRBV9,NA,TRBJ2-3,once,TGTGCCAGCAGCGTAGCCCCTACTAGTCCCCGGGATACGCAGTATTTT,CASSVAPTSPRDTQYF
TRBV5-1,TRBD1,TRBJ1-2,NA,TGCGCCAGCAGCTTGGGGGGATGGAATCGGGACAGGGAGAACTATGGCTACACCTTC,CASSLGGWNRDRENYGYTF
TRBV27,NA,TRBJ2-7,NA,TGTGCCAGCAGGCTCCGAGGCTCCTACGAGCAGTACTTC,CASRLRGSYEQYF
TRBV9,TRBD2,TRBJ2-5,NA,TGTGCCAGCAGCGTCCTAGCGGACCAAGAGACCCAGTACTTC,CASSVLADQETQYF
TRBV7-8,NA,TRBJ2-7,NA,TGTGCCAGCAGCTTAGCCGAGAAGGGAGTGGTAATCGATCGTGACGAGCAGTACTTC,CASSLAEKGVVIDRDEQYF
TRBV12-5,NA,TRBJ1-2,NA,TGTGCTAGTGGTTTGTTTACGGGTGGCTACACCTTC,CASGLFTGGYTF
TRBV4-1,TRBD1,TRBJ2-7,NA,TGCGCCAGCAGCCAACGACAGGGGGGCGTCTACGAGCAGTACTTC,CASSQRQGGVYEQYF
TRBV28,NA,TRBJ2-7,few,TGTGCCAGCAGTTCCTATAGCGTGAACACCTACGAGCAGTACTTC,CASSSYSVNTYEQYF
TRBV2,NA,TRBJ2-7,NA,TGTGCCAGCAGTATAAAATTCTACGAGCAGTACTTC,CASSIKFYEQYF
TRBV27,NA,TRBJ1-6,few,TGTGCCAGCAGTTTATCTAGGGGTTCACCCCTCCACTTT,CASSLSRGSPLHF
TRBV4-2,TRBD2,TRBJ2-3,NA,TGTGCCAGCAGCCACTGGACGGGGGGAGAAGATACGCAGTATTTT,CASSHWTGGEDTQYF
TRBV28,NA,TRBJ1-6,NA,TGTGCCAGCTTCACCGGGACAAGTAATTCACCCCTCCACTTT,CASFTGTSNSPLHF
TRBV9,TRBD2,TRBJ2-3,once,TGTGCCAGCAGCGCCGGGACTAGCGGGATTGGGAGGAGCACAGATACGCAGTATTTT,CASSAGTSGIGRSTDTQYF
TRBV6-2/TRBV6-3,NA,TRBJ2-2,NA,TGTGCCAGCAGTTACTCGGCAGGGCGGACGGAGGAGCTGTTTTTT,CASSYSAGRTEELFF
TRBV28,TRBD1,TRBJ1-5,NA,TGTGCCAGCATAACAGGGGGCAAGGGTGGCAATCAGCCCCAGCATTTT,CASITGGKGGNQPQHF
TRBV14,NA,TRBJ2-3,NA,TGTGCCAGCAGCCCCGACCGGGACACTACGCAGTATTTT,CASSPDRDTTQYF
TRBV28,TRBD2,TRBJ2-3,NA,TGTGCCAGCAGTTTACTAGCGGGAGGGCGTAGCCTTATCACAGATACGCAGTATTTT,CASSLLAGGRSLITDTQYF
TRBV29-1,NA,TRBJ2-2,NA,TGCAGCGTTGTTACAGGCGGGGAGCTGTTTTTT,CSVVTGGELFF
TRBV6-5,NA,TRBJ1-6,NA,TGTGCCAGCAGCCCCGCAGGGGCGGATTCACCCCTCCACTTT,CASSPAGADSPLHF
TRBV30,TRBD2,TRBJ2-7,NA,TGTGCCTGGACTAGCGGGAATCAGGTCCACGAGCAGTACTTC,CAWTSGNQVHEQYF
TRBV5-1,NA,TRBJ2-5,NA,TGCGCCAGCAGCTTGTTCGGGGGAGAGACCCAGTACTTC,CASSLFGGETQYF
TRBV11-2,NA,TRBJ1-6,NA,TGTGCCAGCAGCTTACAGTTAAATAATTCACCCCTCCACTTT,CASSLQLNNSPLHF
TRBV3-1/TRBV3-2,TRBD2,TRBJ2-1,NA,TGTGCCAGCAGCCAAGTTCTACTAGCGGGAGGTAGTGAGCAGTTCTTC,CASSQVLLAGGSEQFF
TRBV7-8,TRBD2,TRBJ2-5,NA,TGTGCCAGCAGCTTGGAGACTAGCGGGAAAGAGACCCAGTACTTC,CASSLETSGKETQYF
TRBV5-5,NA,TRBJ2-1,once,TGTGCCAGCAGCTTGAGCACTAGTCGTAATGAGCAGTTCTTC,CASSLSTSRNEQFF
TRBV5-6,NA,TRBJ1-6,NA,TGTGCCAGCAGCTTGGATAACCGGTCACCCCTCCACTTT,CASSLDNRSPLHF
TRBV7-3,TRBD2,TRBJ2-2,NA,TGTGCCAGCAGCCCCAACGGGGTGCGGGGGGCCGGGGAGCTGTTTTTT,CASSPNGVRGAGELFF